Listed below are T cell receptor beta chains from one sample, sequenced in a study of blood T cell repertoires in COVID-19. Sequencing was performed with immunoSEQ multiplex PCR; in TCRdb, only in-frame clones are kept and a portion is missing. This repertoire shows approximately 230,000 clones, more than 70% found once; its top ten account for approximately 2.1%. The sample comprised peripheral blood. Every receptor here comes from a woman aged 40 to 50 who had recovered from COVID-19. CDR3s include the opening cysteine and the closing phenylalanine or tryptophan. D genes are given only for firm matches. Clone size is stated in some rows and not others, as once, few, many or a class when expanded.

j_gene | abundance | d_gene | v_gene | CDR3aa | CDR3nt
TRBJ2-2 | - | - | TRBV7-9 | CASSLAISGATGELFF | TGTGCCAGCAGCTTAGCAATTAGCGGAGCAACCGGGGAGCTGTTTTTT
TRBJ1-2 | few | TRBD1 | TRBV7-2 | CASSHSPQGGGYTF | TGTGCCAGCAGCCATAGCCCCCAGGGGGGAGGCTACACCTTC
TRBJ2-1 | - | TRBD2 | TRBV7-8 | CASSPRLAGGPYNEQFF | TGTGCCAGCAGCCCCCGACTAGCGGGAGGACCATACAATGAGCAGTTCTTC
TRBJ2-2 | - | TRBD1 | TRBV6-5 | CASSYIQGQTGELFF | TGTGCCAGCAGTTACATACAGGGGCAGACCGGGGAGCTGTTTTTT
TRBJ1-2 | - | - | TRBV29-1 | CSGMTAGGYTF | TGCAGCGGGATGACAGCGGGGGGCTACACCTTC
TRBJ2-1 | - | TRBD2 | TRBV25-1 | CASSPSGGVLSSYNEQFF | TGTGCCAGCTCTCCGAGCGGGGGGGTTTTAAGCTCCTACAATGAGCAGTTCTTC
TRBJ1-2 | - | TRBD1 | TRBV5-1 | CASSLGRDRGLSGYTF | TGCGCCAGCAGCTTAGGTCGGGACAGGGGGCTTTCTGGCTACACCTTC
TRBJ2-2 | - | TRBD1 | TRBV7-2 | CASSRDRTGELFF | TGTGCCAGCAGCCGGGACAGAACCGGGGAGCTGTTTTTT
TRBJ1-4 | - | TRBD1 | TRBV7-2 | CASSPWTGWGEKLFF | TGTGCCAGCAGCCCTTGGACAGGGTGGGGTGAAAAACTGTTTTTT
TRBJ2-7 | - | - | TRBV3-1/TRBV3-2 | CASSPGRVHGEQYF | TGTGCCAGCAGCCCTGGTCGGGTCCACGGTGAGCAGTACTTC